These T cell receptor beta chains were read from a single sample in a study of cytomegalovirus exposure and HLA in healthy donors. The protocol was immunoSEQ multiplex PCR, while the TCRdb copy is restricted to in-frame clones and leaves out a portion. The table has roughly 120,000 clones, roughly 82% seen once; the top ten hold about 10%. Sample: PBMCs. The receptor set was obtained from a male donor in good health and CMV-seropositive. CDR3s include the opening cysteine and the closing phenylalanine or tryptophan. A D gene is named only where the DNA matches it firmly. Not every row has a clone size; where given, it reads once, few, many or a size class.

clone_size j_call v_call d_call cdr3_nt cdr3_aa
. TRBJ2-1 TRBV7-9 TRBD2 TGTGCCAGCAGCCAACAGACTAGCGGGAGTATGTTCTTC CASSQQTSGSMFF
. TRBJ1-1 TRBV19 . TGTGCCAGTAGAGCCGCCCCGCGGGGCACTGAAGCTTTCTTT CASRAAPRGTEAFF
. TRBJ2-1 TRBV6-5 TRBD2 TGTGCCAGCAGTTTCGGGGGTAGCGGGAGGTATGAGCAGTTCTTC CASSFGGSGRYEQFF
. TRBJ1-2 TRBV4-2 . TGTGCCAGCAGCCAAGACAGGGTTCCCCCTCTCTATGGCTACACCTTC CASSQDRVPPLYGYTF
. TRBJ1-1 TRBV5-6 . TGTGCCAGCAGCTTCGGGGGTGCGGGAGGATACACTGAAGCTTTCTTT CASSFGGAGGYTEAFF
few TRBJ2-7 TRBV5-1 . TGCGCCAGCAGCTCCCGGGTGGGCGAGCAGTACTTC CASSSRVGEQYF
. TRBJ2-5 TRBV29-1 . TGCAGCGTTGAAGGGCGGCATGATCAAGAGACCCAGTACTTC CSVEGRHDQETQYF
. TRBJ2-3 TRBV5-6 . TGTGCCAGCAGCTTGGGGGGAGACGCAGATACGCAGTATTTT CASSLGGDADTQYF
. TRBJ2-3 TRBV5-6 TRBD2 TGTGCCAGCAGCTCACTGACTAGCGGGACGCGAAGAGATACGCAGTATTTT CASSSLTSGTRRDTQYF
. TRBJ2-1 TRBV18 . TGTGCCAGCTCACCCCTGGGGGCTTCCTACAATGAGCAGTTCTTC CASSPLGASYNEQFF
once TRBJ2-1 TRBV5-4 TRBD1 TGTGCCAGCAGCGAGGACAGGGGGGCCCACAATGAGCAGTTCTTC CASSEDRGAHNEQFF
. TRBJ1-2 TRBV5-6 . TGTGCCAGCAGCTCGGGAATCCCGGGTGGCTACACCTTC CASSSGIPGGYTF
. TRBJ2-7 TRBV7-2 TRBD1 TGTGCCAGCAGCTTCCCGGGACAGGTACGCTCCTACGAGCAGTACTTC CASSFPGQVRSYEQYF
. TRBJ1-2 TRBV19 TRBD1 TGTGCCAGTAGTATTCAACAGGGGGCAGCTAACTATGGCTACACCTTC CASSIQQGAANYGYTF
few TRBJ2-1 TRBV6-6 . TGTGCCAGCCGGGGTGGGGAGCAGTTCTTC CASRGGEQFF
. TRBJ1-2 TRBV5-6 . TGTGCCAGCAGCCCGATTCCGCAGGGTGGCTACACCTTC CASSPIPQGGYTF
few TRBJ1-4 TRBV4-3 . TGCGCCAGCAGCCAAGATCATAGGACAGATACTAATGAAAAACTGTTTTTT CASSQDHRTDTNEKLFF
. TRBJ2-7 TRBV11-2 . TGTTCCAGCAGCTTAGCGCGGGACTCCTACGAGCAGTACTTC CSSSLARDSYEQYF
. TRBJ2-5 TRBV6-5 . TGTGCCAGCAGTTACTCGTCAGGCCAAGAGACCCAGTACTTC CASSYSSGQETQYF
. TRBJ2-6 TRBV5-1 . TGCGCCAGCAATAGGGACTCGACCCCTAACAGGGGATTCTACTCTGGGGCCAACGTCCTGACTTTC CASNRDSTPNRGFYSGANVLTF
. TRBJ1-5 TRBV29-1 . TGCAGCGTCCTTCCGGGGGGGGAGGTTCAGCCCCAGCATTTT CSVLPGGEVQPQHF
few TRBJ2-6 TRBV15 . TGTGCCACCAGCAGAGATGGGGGCTCTGGGGCCAACGGCCTGACTTTC CATSRDGGSGANGLTF
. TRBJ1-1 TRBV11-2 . TGTGCCAGCAGCTTAGGGGACCCGGGGGGCACTGAAGCTTTCTTT CASSLGDPGGTEAFF
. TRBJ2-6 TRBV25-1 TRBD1 TGTGCCACCCCAGGGGGCGCGCTATCTGGGGCCAACGTCCTGACTTTC CATPGGALSGANVLTF
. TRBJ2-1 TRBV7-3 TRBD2 TGTGCCAGCAGCCCCAATGGGGGGGCCTACAATGAGCAGTTCTTC CASSPNGGAYNEQFF
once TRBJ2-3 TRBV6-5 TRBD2 TGTGCCAGCAGGACTAGCGGCACAGATACGCAGTATTTT CASRTSGTDTQYF
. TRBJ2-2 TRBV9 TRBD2 TGTGCCAGCAGCCCCGGATGGGCGGGAGCCGACACCGGGGAGCTGTTTTTT CASSPGWAGADTGELFF
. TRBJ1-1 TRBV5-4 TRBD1 TGTGCCAGCAGTTTTAAAGGGGGCATTGAAGCTTTCTTT CASSFKGGIEAFF
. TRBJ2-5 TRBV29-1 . TGCAGCGTTAAAGCGGCAGCGCACCAAGAGACCCAGTACTTC CSVKAAAHQETQYF
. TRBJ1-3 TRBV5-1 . TGCGCCAGCAAGTCGGAGTACTCTGGAAACACCATATATTTT CASKSEYSGNTIYF
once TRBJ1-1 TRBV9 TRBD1 TGTGCCAGCAGCGACGCCACCTGGGGCGGGACAGGGGGTGTCTTCACTGAAGCTTTCTTT CASSDATWGGTGGVFTEAFF
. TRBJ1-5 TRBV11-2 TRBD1 TGTGCCAGCAGCCAGGGGGAAGTTAATCAGCCCCAGCATTTT CASSQGEVNQPQHF
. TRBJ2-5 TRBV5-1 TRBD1 TGCGCCAGCAGCTCCGGGACAGGGGGTGGAGAGACCCAGTACTTC CASSSGTGGGETQYF
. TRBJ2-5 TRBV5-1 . TGCGCCAGCAGCTTGGCCTTAAGCGTTCAAGAGACCCAGTACTTC CASSLALSVQETQYF
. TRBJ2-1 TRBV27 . TGTGCCAGCAGTTCCCTCCGGGAGCGTTCCTACAATGAGCAGTTCTTC CASSSLRERSYNEQFF
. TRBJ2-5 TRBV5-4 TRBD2 TGTGCCAGCAGCTCGGGACTAGAGTCGGAGACCCAGTACTTC CASSSGLESETQYF
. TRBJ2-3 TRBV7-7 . TGTGCTAGCAGCCCCGGCAGGGGAACAGATACGCAGTATTTT CASSPGRGTDTQYF
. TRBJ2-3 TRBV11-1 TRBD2 TGTGCCAGCAGCTTGCTAGCGGGAGGGCTTACAGATACGCAGTATTTT CASSLLAGGLTDTQYF
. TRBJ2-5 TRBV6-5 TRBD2 TGTGCCAGCAGTGTAGCGGGGGGGAGAGAGACCCAGTACTTC CASSVAGGRETQYF
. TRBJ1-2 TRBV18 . TGTGCCAGCTCACCGACGGAGCGGATGGTAGGCTACACCTTC CASSPTERMVGYTF
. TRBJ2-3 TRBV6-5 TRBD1 TGTGCCAGCAGGAGAACAGGGGGCACAGATACGCAGTATTTT CASRRTGGTDTQYF
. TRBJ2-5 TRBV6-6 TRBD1 TGTGCCAGCAGAGCCAGGACAGGGTCGGAGACCCAGTACTTC CASRARTGSETQYF
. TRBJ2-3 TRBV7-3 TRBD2 TGTGCCAGCAGCTTAGAGGCCTCCGGGACTAGTACAGATACGCAGTATTTT CASSLEASGTSTDTQYF
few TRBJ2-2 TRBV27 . TGTGCCAGCAGGGGAACTAGCTTTCCCGGGGAGCTGTTTTTT CASRGTSFPGELFF
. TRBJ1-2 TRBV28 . TGTGCCAGCAGTTTAGTTCTGGGCGAACCTTCCATCGGCTACACCTTC CASSLVLGEPSIGYTF
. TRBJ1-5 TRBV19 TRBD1 TGTGCCAGTAGTATGGACAGGGCCGGGGGTCAGCCCCAGCATTTT CASSMDRAGGQPQHF
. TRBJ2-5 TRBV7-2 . TGTGCCAGCAGCTTAGTAACGACTCAAGAGACCCAGTACTTC CASSLVTTQETQYF
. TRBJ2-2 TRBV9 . TGTGCCAGCAGCGAGCGCACCGGGGAGCTGTTTTTT CASSERTGELFF
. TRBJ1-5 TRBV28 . TGTGCCAGCAGTATTAATCGGCCCCAGCATTTT CASSINRPQHF
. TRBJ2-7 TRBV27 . TGTGCCAGCAGTTCAAAAGGGGGCTACGAGCAGTACTTC CASSSKGGYEQYF
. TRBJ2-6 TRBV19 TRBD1 TGTGCCAGTAGTCCGACAGGGGGCATGGTCTCTGGGGCCAACGTCCTGACTTTC CASSPTGGMVSGANVLTF
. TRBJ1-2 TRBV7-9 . TGTTCCAGCAGCTTAGGGCAGGCTATAAGCGGCTATGGCTACACCTTC CSSSLGQAISGYGYTF
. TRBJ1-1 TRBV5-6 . TGTGCCAGCAGCTCGGACGGGGAGTCTGAAGCTTTCTTT CASSSDGESEAFF
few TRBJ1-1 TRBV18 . TGTGCCAGCTCATCCGCCTCAGGGTATACTGAAGCTTTCTTT CASSSASGYTEAFF
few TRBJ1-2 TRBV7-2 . TGTGCCAGCAGCTTCCAGGGGCAAAACTATGGCTACACCTTC CASSFQGQNYGYTF